The rows below give T cell receptor beta chains drawn from one sample of a study of Graves' ophthalmopathy and Graves' hyperthyroidism. TCRdb reanalysed the multiplex PCR reads using MiXCR and keeps one entry per CDR3 protein. The table shows over a million distinct CDR3 sequences, with less than 45% occurring only once. The source material was peripheral blood or thyroid tissue (not recorded which). Receptors originate from an adult man with Graves' hyperthyroidism. The CDR3 runs from the conserved cysteine through the conserved F or W. The D gene is left open where the match is weak. Size tells how often a clone was seen (once, few, many) or the class of an expanded clone, and some rows leave it out.

abundance: many; d_gene: TRBD2; j_gene: TRBJ2-5; v_gene: TRBV20-1; CDR3aa: CSAKSWGGQETQYF; CDR3nt: TGCAGTGCTAAGAGTTGGGGGGGACAAGAGACCCAGTACTTC
abundance: many; d_gene: -; j_gene: TRBJ1-2; v_gene: TRBV6-5; CDR3aa: CASSGSAPGYRNYGYTF; CDR3nt: TGTGCCAGCTCCGGGAGTGCACCGGGCTATCGTAACTATGGCTACACCTTC
abundance: -; d_gene: -; j_gene: TRBJ2-7; v_gene: TRBV4-2; CDR3aa: CASSLNLRVDEQYF; CDR3nt: TGTGCCAGCAGCCTTAACCTCAGGGTCGACGAGCAGTACTTC
abundance: -; d_gene: TRBD1; j_gene: TRBJ1-3; v_gene: TRBV18; CDR3aa: CASSPRQGETSGNTIYF; CDR3nt: TGTGCCAGCTCACCAAGACAGGGCGAGACTTCTGGAAACACCATATATTTT
abundance: many; d_gene: -; j_gene: TRBJ2-2; v_gene: TRBV29-1; CDR3aa: CSAKTGDGELFF; CDR3nt: TGCAGCGCCAAAACGGGAGACGGGGAGCTGTTTTTT
abundance: -; d_gene: TRBD1; j_gene: TRBJ1-3; v_gene: TRBV12-5; CDR3aa: CASGLVLQGVSSGNTIYF; CDR3nt: TGTGCTAGTGGTTTGGTCCTCCAGGGGGTATCTTCTGGAAACACCATATATTTT
abundance: -; d_gene: -; j_gene: TRBJ2-7; v_gene: TRBV12-3/TRBV12-4; CDR3aa: CASSLAHGLYEQYF; CDR3nt: TGTGCCAGCAGTTTAGCGCATGGTCTCTACGAGCAGTACTTC
abundance: -; d_gene: -; j_gene: TRBJ1-4; v_gene: TRBV15; CDR3aa: CATSRDGQNEKLFF; CDR3nt: TGTGCCACCAGCAGAGATGGACAGAATGAAAAACTGTTTTTT
abundance: -; d_gene: TRBD1; j_gene: TRBJ2-7; v_gene: TRBV29-1; CDR3aa: CSLGTGSYEQYF; CDR3nt: TGCAGCTTGGGGACAGGGTCCTACGAGCAGTACTTC
abundance: few; d_gene: TRBD1; j_gene: TRBJ2-7; v_gene: TRBV20-1; CDR3aa: CSAPGTGYPYEQYF; CDR3nt: TGCAGTGCGCCCGGGACAGGGTACCCCTACGAGCAGTACTTC
abundance: many; d_gene: -; j_gene: TRBJ1-5; v_gene: TRBV20-1; CDR3aa: CSASSWMANQPQHF; CDR3nt: TGCAGTGCTAGTTCGTGGATGGCCAATCAGCCCCAGCATTTT
abundance: many; d_gene: -; j_gene: TRBJ2-2; v_gene: TRBV25-1; CDR3aa: CASSDLGANTGELFF; CDR3nt: TGTGCCAGCAGTGATTTGGGGGCGAACACCGGGGAGCTGTTTTTT
abundance: -; d_gene: TRBD2; j_gene: TRBJ2-7; v_gene: TRBV7-8; CDR3aa: CASSLKLAGGASYEQYF; CDR3nt: TGTGCCAGCAGCTTAAAGCTAGCGGGAGGTGCCTCCTACGAGCAGTACTTC
abundance: many; d_gene: -; j_gene: TRBJ1-1; v_gene: TRBV11-3; CDR3aa: CASSFGGPGGEAFF; CDR3nt: TGTGCCAGCAGCTTTGGAGGCCCCGGAGGAGAAGCTTTCTTT
abundance: -; d_gene: TRBD1; j_gene: TRBJ1-3; v_gene: TRBV15; CDR3aa: CATSSGDRFITGNTIYF; CDR3nt: TGTGCCACCAGTAGCGGGGACAGGTTTATTACTGGAAACACCATATATTTT
abundance: -; d_gene: TRBD2; j_gene: TRBJ2-5; v_gene: TRBV2; CDR3aa: CTSRVGTSGRETQYF; CDR3nt: TGTACCAGCAGAGTAGGGACTAGCGGGCGAGAGACCCAGTACTTC
abundance: -; d_gene: -; j_gene: TRBJ2-7; v_gene: TRBV10-2; CDR3aa: CASSAGGEYEQYF; CDR3nt: TGCGCCAGCAGCGCCGGAGGTGAATACGAGCAGTACTTC
abundance: many; d_gene: -; j_gene: TRBJ1-6; v_gene: TRBV10-1; CDR3aa: CASSESTRDSPLHF; CDR3nt: TGCGCCAGCAGTGAGTCCACGCGGGATTCACCCCTCCACTTT
abundance: -; d_gene: TRBD2; j_gene: TRBJ2-5; v_gene: TRBV29-1; CDR3aa: CSVVGGTSGSKKTQYF; CDR3nt: TGCAGCGTTGTAGGAGGGACTAGCGGGAGTAAGAAGACCCAGTACTTC
abundance: -; d_gene: TRBD1; j_gene: TRBJ1-5; v_gene: TRBV29-1; CDR3aa: CSVGQGGTGRYQPQHF; CDR3nt: TGCAGCGTAGGACAGGGGGGGACAGGGCGTTATCAGCCCCAGCATTTT
abundance: -; d_gene: -; j_gene: TRBJ1-2; v_gene: TRBV7-9; CDR3aa: CASSAPGSYGYTF; CDR3nt: TGTGCCAGCAGCGCCCCGGGGTCCTATGGCTACACCTTC
abundance: few; d_gene: TRBD1; j_gene: TRBJ1-2; v_gene: TRBV10-3; CDR3aa: CAISAVGSTGGSYGYTF; CDR3nt: TGTGCCATCAGTGCCGTGGGGTCGACAGGGGGAAGCTATGGCTACACCTTC
abundance: -; d_gene: TRBD1; j_gene: TRBJ1-2; v_gene: TRBV4-3; CDR3aa: CASSLQTGWNYGYTF; CDR3nt: TGCGCCAGCAGCCTCCAGACAGGGTGGAACTATGGCTACACCTTC
abundance: -; d_gene: TRBD1; j_gene: TRBJ2-5; v_gene: TRBV10-2; CDR3aa: CASSAEGAGTGTETQYF; CDR3nt: TGTGCCAGCAGCGCAGAGGGGGCCGGGACAGGGACGGAGACCCAGTACTTC
abundance: many; d_gene: -; j_gene: TRBJ2-5; v_gene: TRBV7-9; CDR3aa: CASSNQDRTSQETQYF; CDR3nt: TGTGCCAGCAGCAACCAAGACAGGACATCCCAAGAGACCCAGTACTTC
abundance: -; d_gene: -; j_gene: TRBJ2-2; v_gene: TRBV7-9; CDR3aa: CASSPGRAGTGELFF; CDR3nt: TGTGCCAGCAGCCCTGGAAGGGCAGGGACCGGGGAGCTGTTTTTT
abundance: -; d_gene: -; j_gene: TRBJ2-5; v_gene: TRBV2; CDR3aa: CASRKGQMETQYF; CDR3nt: TGTGCCAGCAGGAAGGGACAAATGGAGACCCAGTACTTC
abundance: once; d_gene: TRBD1; j_gene: TRBJ1-1; v_gene: TRBV19; CDR3aa: CASATGEPNTEAFF; CDR3nt: TGTGCCAGTGCGACAGGGGAACCGAACACTGAAGCTTTCTTT
abundance: -; d_gene: -; j_gene: TRBJ2-7; v_gene: TRBV27; CDR3aa: CASSLSREYEQYF; CDR3nt: TGTGCCAGCAGTTTATCCAGGGAGTACGAGCAGTACTTC
abundance: -; d_gene: TRBD2; j_gene: TRBJ2-5; v_gene: TRBV12-3/TRBV12-4; CDR3aa: CASSLAGGFETQYF; CDR3nt: TGTGCCAGCAGTTTGGCGGGAGGATTTGAGACCCAGTACTTC
abundance: -; d_gene: TRBD1; j_gene: TRBJ1-4; v_gene: TRBV2; CDR3aa: CASSEDYRDSEKLFF; CDR3nt: TGTGCCAGCAGTGAGGACTACCGGGACAGTGAAAAACTGTTTTTT
abundance: many; d_gene: -; j_gene: TRBJ2-2; v_gene: TRBV6-5; CDR3aa: CASSYGRNTGELFF; CDR3nt: TGTGCCAGCAGTTACGGACGGAACACCGGGGAGCTGTTTTTT
abundance: many; d_gene: -; j_gene: TRBJ1-5; v_gene: TRBV7-9; CDR3aa: CASSAGYGNQPQHF; CDR3nt: TGTGCCAGCAGCGCAGGATACGGCAATCAGCCCCAGCATTTT
abundance: -; d_gene: -; j_gene: TRBJ2-2; v_gene: TRBV5-1; CDR3aa: CASSPTEMNTGELFF; CDR3nt: TGCGCCAGCAGTCCGACAGAGATGAACACTGGGGAGCTGTTTTTT
abundance: -; d_gene: TRBD1; j_gene: TRBJ2-2; v_gene: TRBV7-2; CDR3aa: CASSLGQGKGTGELFF; CDR3nt: TGTGCCAGCAGCCTAGGACAGGGGAAGGGCACCGGGGAGCTGTTTTTT
abundance: -; d_gene: -; j_gene: TRBJ2-6; v_gene: TRBV25-1; CDR3aa: CASRQAGANVLTF; CDR3nt: TGTGCCAGCCGTCAGGCTGGGGCCAACGTCCTGACTTTC
abundance: few; d_gene: TRBD1; j_gene: TRBJ1-1; v_gene: TRBV4-3; CDR3aa: CASSQDPLTGRMTEAFF; CDR3nt: TGCGCCAGCAGCCAAGATCCATTGACAGGGAGGATGACTGAAGCTTTCTTT
abundance: few; d_gene: -; j_gene: TRBJ1-2; v_gene: TRBV2; CDR3aa: CASSSGHTVGYTF; CDR3nt: TGTGCCAGCAGTAGTGGACACACGGTGGGCTACACCTTC
abundance: many; d_gene: TRBD1; j_gene: TRBJ1-6; v_gene: TRBV14; CDR3aa: CASSQGTGVYSPLHF; CDR3nt: TGTGCCAGCAGCCAAGGGACAGGGGTATATTCACCCCTCCACTTT
abundance: -; d_gene: -; j_gene: TRBJ2-7; v_gene: TRBV30; CDR3aa: CAWSDALGEQYF; CDR3nt: TGTGCCTGGAGTGACGCTCTGGGGGAGCAGTACTTC
abundance: -; d_gene: -; j_gene: TRBJ1-4; v_gene: TRBV2; CDR3aa: CASSDFGLGNEKLFF; CDR3nt: TGTGCCAGCAGTGATTTTGGACTGGGGAATGAAAAACTGTTTTTT